These 20 T cell receptor beta chains came from one sample sequenced in a study of shared T cell receptors in the human thymus. The method was immunoSEQ multiplex PCR; TCRdb's version includes in-frame clones alone and lacks a portion of them. The repertoire has about 380,000 clones, just under 95% of them found once; the top ten carry roughly 0.021%. The sample taken for sequencing was thymocytes. These receptors originate from a human donor.

This clone was seen just once. The chain is built from TRBV28 and TRBJ2-1; 14 nucleotides agree with TRBD2. Germline loops: CDR1 MDHEN, CDR2 SYDVKM. The CDR3 is 17 amino acids. J was trimmed by 10 bases and V by 4 bases; bases with no gene match: 12. Written as DNA, the CDR3 is TGTGCCAGCAGTTGGGGGACTAGCGGGAGTTACCGACCCGAGCAGTTCTTC. Residues: CASSWGTSGSYRPEQFF.

This chain links TRBV6-1 with TRBJ2-7, with 13 bases that match TRBD2. V shed 5 bases and J 4 bases; nucleotides not matched to a gene: 14. This CDR3 has 18 amino acids. In germline, CDR1 is MNHNS, CDR2 SASEGT. This CDR3 is CASSQGLAGVPFPYEQYF. Here the CDR3 DNA reads TGTGCCAGCAGTCAAGGACTAGCGGGAGTCCCGTTTCCATACGAGCAGTACTTC.

This chain uses TRBV2 with TRBJ2-7; the D gene is possibly TRBD1 (6 bases). The CDR3 contains 15 residues. Germline V gene sequence: CDR1 SNHLY, CDR2 FYNNEI. Trimming shortened V by 3 bases and J by 4 bases, and 16 bases separated the two germline ends. CDR3 sequence (DNA): TGTGCCAGCAGTGAGGAGACCGGGACACTTTACGAGCAGTACTTC. Its protein product is CASSEETGTLYEQYF.

J is TRBJ1-4 and V is TRBV5-1; no definite D call. Germline loops: CDR1 SGHRS, CDR2 YFSETQ. CDR3 length equals 15 residues. V gave up 3 bases and J gave up 0 bases, with 9 bases separating them. CDR3: CASSSDYTTNEKLFF. Here the CDR3 DNA reads TGCGCCAGCAGCTCGGACTACACAACTAATGAAAAACTGTTTTTT.

The chain uses TRBV5-5 and TRBJ1-5, with 8 nucleotides matching TRBD1. This CDR3 spans 15 amino acids. The germline V gene encodes CDR1 SGHKS and CDR2 YYEKEE (reference sequence). After removal of 4 bases from V and 4 bases from J, the junction contained 7 bases not matched to a gene. This chain's CDR3 is CASSLLDRANQPQHF. CDR3 nucleotides: TGTGCCAGCAGCCTCTTGGACAGGGCGAATCAGCCCCAGCATTTT. Drawing the rest from reference TRBV5-5 and TRBJ1-5, the complete variable domain is DAGVTQSPTHLIKTRGQQVTLRCSPISGHKSVSWYQQVLGQGPQFIFQYYEKEERGRGNFPDRFSARQFPNYSSELNVNALLLGDSALYLCASSLLDRANQPQHFGDGTRLSIL.

The chain employs TRBV6-5 and TRBJ1-1, with unresolved D. Germline V gene sequence: CDR1 MNHEY, CDR2 SVGAGI. The V and J ends lost 0 bases and 7 bases respectively, with 12 bases between them. CDR3 length: 14 residues. Here the CDR3 DNA reads TGTGCCAGCAGTTACTCGCGCCGTTTTGGTGAAGCTTTCTTT. Translating it yields CASSYSRRFGEAFF.

This chain links TRBV27 with TRBJ2-3; D possibly uses TRBD1 or TRBD2 (5 bases each). This CDR3 comprises 21 residues. Germline lookup yields CDR1 MNHEY and CDR2 SMNVEV (reference sequence). Trimming left V 2 bases short and J 3 bases short, with 30 bases between. The CDR3: CASSLKEARQGVVPSTDTQYF. In nucleotides, the CDR3 is TGTGCCAGCAGTTTAAAGGAGGCCCGGCAGGGAGTGGTCCCGAGTACAGATACGCAGTATTTT.

V and J are TRBV2 and TRBJ1-5; TRBD1 aligns across 8 bases. Trimming removed 5 bases from V and 2 bases from J; junction bases left unmatched: 14. CDR3 size: 18 residues. CDR1 and CDR2 (germline): SNHLY, FYNNEI. The CDR3 coding sequence is TGTGCCAGCAGTACAAGACAGGGGAGGGACACAGGCAATCAGCCCCAGCATTTT. Protein product: CASSTRQGRDTGNQPQHF. Full variable domain (missing parts from reference TRBV2 and TRBJ1-5): EPEVTQTPSHQVTQMGQEVILRCVPISNHLYFYWYRQILGQKVEFLVSFYNNEISEKSEIFDDQFSVERPDGSNFTLKIRSTKLEDSAMYFCASSTRQGRDTGNQPQHFGDGTRLSIL.

This clone appeared a few times. The genes are TRBV25-1 and TRBJ1-2; a weak D match, TRBD1 (5 bases). Trimming removed 6 bases from V and 1 base from J, with 12 bases in between. The CDR3 is 14 residues long. The germline V gene encodes CDR1 MGHDK and CDR2 SYGVNS. The CDR3 DNA follows: TGTGCCAGCAGCGGGGCCGGGGGTAACTATGGCTACACCTTC. Translated: CASSGAGGNYGYTF.

The DNA for the CDR3 is TGTGCCAGCAGCTTAGGCCCATGGGGGAGGGGCGAAAAACTGTTTTTT. Translation: CASSLGPWGRGEKLFF. The chain is built from TRBV7-6 and TRBJ1-4; D possibly corresponds to TRBD1 (5 bases). The CDR3 is made up of 16 amino acids. Germline-derived CDR1 and CDR2 are SGHVS and FNYEAQ. Trimming stripped 1 base from V and 8 bases from J, with 17 bases between.

The chain combines TRBV5-1 with TRBJ2-5; maybe TRBD1 (5 bases). Germline V gene lookup returns CDR1 SGHRS and CDR2 YFSETQ. The CDR3 contains 16 residues. V lost 0 bases to trimming and J lost 5 bases, with 17 bases between them. The CDR3 nucleotides read TGCGCCAGCAGCTTGGCCGCGCAGGGCAAAGTGGAGACCCAGTACTTC. This translates into CASSLAAQGKVETQYF.

The CDR3 coding sequence is TGTGCCAGTTCTTGTAAGCTGAACACTGAAGCTTTCTTT. Translating gives CASSCKLNTEAFF. V usage is TRBV19 and J usage is TRBJ1-1, with no clear D. Germline CDR1 is LNHDA and CDR2 is SQIVND (reference sequence). The V end was cut by 8 bases, the J end by 0 bases, with 10 bases between. There are 13 residues in the CDR3.

This sequence joins TRBV10-3 and TRBJ2-1; possibly TRBD2 for D (5 bases). This CDR3 region has 13 residues. V lost 2 bases, J lost 8 bases, and 10 bases lay in between. The germline V gene encodes CDR1 ENHRY and CDR2 SYGVKD. The CDR3 loop is CAISERSGDEQFF. In DNA form, the CDR3 reads TGTGCCATCAGTGAGCGGAGCGGCGATGAGCAGTTCTTC.

This clone was found once. This chain links TRBV27 with TRBJ1-6, with 12 bases that match TRBD1. CDR1 is MNHEY and CDR2 is SMNVEV in the germline V gene (reference sequence). Germline trimming cut 2 bases from V and 7 bases from J; bases unmatched to any gene: 6. This CDR3 has 17 amino acids. CDR3 protein: CASSLRGTGGQNSPLHF. DNA of the CDR3: TGTGCCAGCAGTTTAAGGGGGACAGGGGGCCAGAATTCACCCCTCCACTTT.

A single count supports this clone. The chain couples TRBV10-3 to TRBJ2-5; D not certain. The CDR3 spans 15 residues. The ends were cut back, 2 bases at V and 5 bases at J, with 15 bases in the middle. The germline gives CDR1 ENHRY, CDR2 SYGVKD. The CDR3 protein is CAISEPRVEAETQYF. The CDR3 DNA follows: TGTGCCATCAGTGAGCCTAGGGTGGAAGCGGAGACCCAGTACTTC.

V is TRBV7-8 and J is TRBJ1-4, with D hard to call. Trimming removed 1 base at V and 4 bases at J, with 10 bases between. This CDR3 comprises 15 residues. Germline CDR1 is SGHVS and CDR2 is FQNEAQ. CDR3 sequence: CASSLVRAGNEKLFF. The CDR3 coding sequence is TGTGCCAGCAGCTTAGTTAGGGCGGGTAATGAAAAACTGTTTTTT.

This chain connects TRBV6-6 to TRBJ2-3; 9 positions agree with TRBD1. Germline CDR1 is MNHNY and CDR2 is SVGAGI (reference sequence). This CDR3 has 14 residues. Germline trimming cut 7 bases from V and 4 bases from J; bases unmatched to any gene: 6. The CDR3 region is CASTPGQGPDTQYF. CDR3 DNA: TGTGCCAGCACCCCGGGACAGGGCCCAGATACGCAGTATTTT.

The chain has TRBV19 and TRBJ1-5, with 7 bases fitting TRBD1. The CDR3 loop spans 16 amino acids. CDR1 and CDR2 from the germline V gene are LNHDA and SQIVND (reference sequence). V was clipped by 1 base and J by 9 bases; unmatched bases: 12. The CDR3 coding sequence is TGTGCCAGTAGTATAGCCGACAGGGCTCTCGAAGGGCCCCAGCATTTT. Protein sequence: CASSIADRALEGPQHF. Combining the CDR3 with reference TRBV19 and TRBJ1-5 gives the whole variable domain DGGITQSPKYLFRKEGQNVTLSCEQNLNHDAMYWYRQDPGQGLRLIYYSQIVNDFQKGDIAEGYSVSREKKESFPLTVTSAQKNPTAFYLCASSIADRALEGPQHFGDGTRLSIL.

The gene calls are TRBV2 and TRBJ2-1; no reliable D call. Germline loops: CDR1 SNHLY, CDR2 FYNNEI. The CDR3 loop spans 15 amino acids. With 4 bases removed from V and 5 bases from J, the gap between germline ends came to 15 bases. CDR3 region: CASSGAYPIDNEQFF. The CDR3, as DNA: TGTGCCAGCAGTGGTGCCTACCCAATCGACAATGAGCAGTTCTTC.

The gene calls are TRBV10-1 and TRBJ1-1, with 7 bases aligning to TRBD1. From germline, CDR1 is WNHNN and CDR2 SYGVQD (reference sequence). This CDR3 has 13 amino acids. With 4 bases clipped from V and 3 bases from J, the junction kept 2 bases outside the gene matches. The CDR3 protein is CASSADRDTEAFF. The CDR3 DNA reads as TGCGCCAGCAGTGCCGACAGGGACACTGAAGCTTTCTTT.